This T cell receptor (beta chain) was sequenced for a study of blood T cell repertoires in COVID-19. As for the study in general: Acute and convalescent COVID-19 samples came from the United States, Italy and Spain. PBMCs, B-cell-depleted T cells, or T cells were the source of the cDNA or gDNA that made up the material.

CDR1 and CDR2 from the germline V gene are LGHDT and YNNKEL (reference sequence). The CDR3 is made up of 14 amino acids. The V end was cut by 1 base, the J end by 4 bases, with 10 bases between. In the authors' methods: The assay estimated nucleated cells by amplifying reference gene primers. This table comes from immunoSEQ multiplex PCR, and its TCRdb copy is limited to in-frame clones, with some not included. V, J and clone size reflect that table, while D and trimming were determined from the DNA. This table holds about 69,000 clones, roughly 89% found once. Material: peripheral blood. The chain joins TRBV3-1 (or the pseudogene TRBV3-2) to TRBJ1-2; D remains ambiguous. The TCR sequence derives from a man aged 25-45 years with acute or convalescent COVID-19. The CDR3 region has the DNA TGTGCCAGCAGCCAAGCCGAGGGATTCTATGGCTACACCTTC. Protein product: CASSQAEGFYGYTF.